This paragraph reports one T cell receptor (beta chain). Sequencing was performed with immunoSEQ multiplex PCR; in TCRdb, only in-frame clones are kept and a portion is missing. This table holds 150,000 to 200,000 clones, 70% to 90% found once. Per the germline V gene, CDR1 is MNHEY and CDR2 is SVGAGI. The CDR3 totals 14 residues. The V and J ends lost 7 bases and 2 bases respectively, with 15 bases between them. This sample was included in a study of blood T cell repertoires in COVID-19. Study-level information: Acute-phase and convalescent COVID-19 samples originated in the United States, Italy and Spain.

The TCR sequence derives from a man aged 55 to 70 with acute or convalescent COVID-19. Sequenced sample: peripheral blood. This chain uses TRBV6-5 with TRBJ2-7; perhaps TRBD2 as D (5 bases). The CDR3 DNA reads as TGTGCCAGCACCAAGAGGAGGAGTCCCTACGAGCAGTACTTC. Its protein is CASTKRRSPYEQYF.